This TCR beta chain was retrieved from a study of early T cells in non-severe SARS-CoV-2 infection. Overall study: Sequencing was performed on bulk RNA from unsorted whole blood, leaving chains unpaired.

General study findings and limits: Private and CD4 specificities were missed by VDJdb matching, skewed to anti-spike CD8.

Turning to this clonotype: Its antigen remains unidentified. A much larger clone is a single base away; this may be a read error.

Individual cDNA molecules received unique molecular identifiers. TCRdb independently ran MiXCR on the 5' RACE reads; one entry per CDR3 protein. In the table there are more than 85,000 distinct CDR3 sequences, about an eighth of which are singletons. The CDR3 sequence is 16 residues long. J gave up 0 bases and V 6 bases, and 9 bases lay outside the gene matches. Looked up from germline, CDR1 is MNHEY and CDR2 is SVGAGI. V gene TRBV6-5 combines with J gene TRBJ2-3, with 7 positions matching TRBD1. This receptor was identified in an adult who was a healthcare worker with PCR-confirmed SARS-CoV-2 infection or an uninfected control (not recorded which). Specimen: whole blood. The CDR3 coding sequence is TGTGCCAGCAGAAAGACAGGGCTCGGTAGCACAGATACGCAGTATTTT. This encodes CASRKTGLGSTDTQYF.